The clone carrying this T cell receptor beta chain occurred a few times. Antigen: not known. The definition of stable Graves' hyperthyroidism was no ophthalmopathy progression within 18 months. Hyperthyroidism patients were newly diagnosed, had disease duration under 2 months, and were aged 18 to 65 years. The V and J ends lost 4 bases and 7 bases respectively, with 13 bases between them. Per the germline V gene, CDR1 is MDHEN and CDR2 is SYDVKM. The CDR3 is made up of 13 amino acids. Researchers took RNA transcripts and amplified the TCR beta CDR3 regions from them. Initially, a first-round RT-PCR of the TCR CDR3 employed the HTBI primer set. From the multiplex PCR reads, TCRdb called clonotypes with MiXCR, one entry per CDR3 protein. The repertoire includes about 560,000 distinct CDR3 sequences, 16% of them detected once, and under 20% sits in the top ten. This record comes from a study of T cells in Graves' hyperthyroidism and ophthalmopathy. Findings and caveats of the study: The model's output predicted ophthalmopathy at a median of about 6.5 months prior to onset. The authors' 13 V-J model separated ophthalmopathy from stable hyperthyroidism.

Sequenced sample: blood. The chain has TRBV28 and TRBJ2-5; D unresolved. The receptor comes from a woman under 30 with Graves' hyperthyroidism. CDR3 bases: TGTGCCAGCAGTTCACCCCAGGTCAGGACCCAGTACTTC. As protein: CASSSPQVRTQYF. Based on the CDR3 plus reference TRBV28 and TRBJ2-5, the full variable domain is DVKVTQSSRYLVKRTGEKVFLECVQDMDHENMFWYRQDPGLGLRLIYFSYDVKMKEKGDIPEGYSVSREKKERFSLILESASTNQTSMYLCASSSPQVRTQYFGPGTRLLVL.